This T cell receptor (beta chain) was identified in a study of blood T cell repertoires in COVID-19. Whole-study context: Both acute and convalescent COVID-19 samples were obtained from the United States, Italy and Spain.

Method: immunoSEQ multiplex PCR; TCRdb's copy keeps in-frame clones and lacks some. The sample shows fewer than 250,000 clones, under 90% of them seen only once. Trimming cost V 5 bases and J 3 bases; bases outside gene matches: 3. Germline lookup yields CDR1 SQVTM and CDR2 ANQGSEA. This CDR3 comprises 12 residues. Sample: peripheral blood. The TCR sequence derives from a man in his fifties or sixties with acute or convalescent COVID-19. V gene TRBV29-1 combines with J gene TRBJ2-5, with TRBD1 matching 7 bases. The CDR3 DNA sequence: TGCAGCGTTACCGACAGGGAAGAGACCCAGTACTTC. Protein: CSVTDREETQYF.